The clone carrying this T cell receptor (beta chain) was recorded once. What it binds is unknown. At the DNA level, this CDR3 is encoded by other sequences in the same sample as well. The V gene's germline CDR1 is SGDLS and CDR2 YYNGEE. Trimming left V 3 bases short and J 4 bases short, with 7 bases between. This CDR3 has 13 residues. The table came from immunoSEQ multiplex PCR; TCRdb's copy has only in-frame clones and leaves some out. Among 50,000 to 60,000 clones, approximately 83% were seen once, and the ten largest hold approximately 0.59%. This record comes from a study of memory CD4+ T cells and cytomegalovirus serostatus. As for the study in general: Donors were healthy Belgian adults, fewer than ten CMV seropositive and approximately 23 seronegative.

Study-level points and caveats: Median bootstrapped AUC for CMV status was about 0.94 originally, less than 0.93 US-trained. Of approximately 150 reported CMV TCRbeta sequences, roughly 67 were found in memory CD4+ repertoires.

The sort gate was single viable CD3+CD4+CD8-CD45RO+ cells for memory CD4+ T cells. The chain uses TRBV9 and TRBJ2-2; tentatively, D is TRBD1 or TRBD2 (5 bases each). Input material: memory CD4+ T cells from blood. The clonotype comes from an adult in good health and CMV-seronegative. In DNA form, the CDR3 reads TGTGCCAGCAGCGGGGACCTCACCGGGGAGCTGTTTTTT. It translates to CASSGDLTGELFF.